These T cell receptor beta chains were read from a single sample in a study of Ad26.COV2.S vaccination and SARS-CoV-2 variants. Sequencing was performed with immunoSEQ multiplex PCR; in TCRdb, only in-frame clones are kept and a portion is missing. The table shows under 95,000 clones, with around 82% occurring only once. This specimen consisted of peripheral blood, obtained after recovery from COVID-19. These receptors originate from a human donor who had recovered from COVID-19. Each CDR3 is given with its conserved first and last residue. The D gene is left open where the match is weak. Clone size, where shown, is once, few, many, or a class for clones that have expanded.

-	TRBV4-3	-	TRBJ2-7	TGCGCCAGCAGCCGAAATAGCCCTCCCTACGAGCAGTACTTC	CASSRNSPPYEQYF
-	TRBV29-1	TRBD2	TRBJ2-5	TGCAGCGCTCTCGACGGACTAGAAGAGACCCAGTACTTC	CSALDGLEETQYF
-	TRBV7-9	-	TRBJ2-5	TGTGCCAGCAGCTTACCCAGAGAAAGAGACCGTCAAGAGACCCAGTACTTC	CASSLPRERDRQETQYF
-	TRBV28	-	TRBJ1-2	TGTGCCAGCCTAGAAGAAACGCTGACAGCTGAGGGGGGTGGCTACACCTTC	CASLEETLTAEGGGYTF
-	TRBV14	-	TRBJ1-1	TGTGCCAGCAGCCAAGATCTTACCGGGCCTGAAGCTTTCTTT	CASSQDLTGPEAFF
-	TRBV25-1	-	TRBJ2-1	TGTGCCAGCGCCAGGTCCTACAATGAGCAGTTCTTC	CASARSYNEQFF
-	TRBV18	TRBD2	TRBJ2-7	TGTGCCAGCTCACCACAGCGGGAGTTGCACGAGCAGTACTTC	CASSPQRELHEQYF
-	TRBV6-5	-	TRBJ1-2	TGTGCCAGCAGTTACTCGGCAGTTAACTATGGCTACACCTTC	CASSYSAVNYGYTF
-	TRBV29-1	-	TRBJ1-2	TGCAGCGTAATAAGGCTGGGAGGGACGTCTGGAAGCTACACCTTC	CSVIRLGGTSGSYTF
-	TRBV28	-	TRBJ1-1	TGTGCCAGCAGGGCCGAGGGAAGGGGCGAAGCTTTCTTT	CASRAEGRGEAFF
-	TRBV27	-	TRBJ2-3	TGTGCCAGCAGTTTATCTTTGATGACTAGACGAAAGACAGATACGCAGTATTTT	CASSLSLMTRRKTDTQYF
-	TRBV9	TRBD2	TRBJ2-6	TGTGCCAGCAGCCCGATAGGGCTAGCGGGAGGCAGTGGGGCCAACGTCCTGACTTTC	CASSPIGLAGGSGANVLTF
-	TRBV12-3/TRBV12-4	TRBD1	TRBJ2-1	TGTGCCAGCAGCACAGAACCGGGACAGGGTCGGTTCTTC	CASSTEPGQGRFF
-	TRBV11-3	TRBD1	TRBJ2-7	TGTGCCAGCAGCTTTACAGGGGCCCCCTCCTACGAGCAGTACTTC	CASSFTGAPSYEQYF
-	TRBV3-1/TRBV3-2	TRBD2	TRBJ2-1	TGTGCCAGCAGCCAAGTGGGGACTAGCGGGAGGCGCCACAATGAGCAGTTCTTC	CASSQVGTSGRRHNEQFF
-	TRBV6-5	-	TRBJ2-2	TGTGCCACCTCGGCATACGGGGAGCTGTTTTTT	CATSAYGELFF
-	TRBV6-6	-	TRBJ1-4	TGTGCCAGCAGTTCGAGCCGGGTAGATGAAAAACTGTTTTTT	CASSSSRVDEKLFF
-	TRBV28	-	TRBJ2-3	TGTGCCAGCCTGAAGGGGGGGTCGGGAGATACGCAGTATTTT	CASLKGGSGDTQYF
once	TRBV15	TRBD2	TRBJ2-5	TGTGCCACCAGCAGAGATCGGGGACTAGCGGGAGAGACCCAGTACTTC	CATSRDRGLAGETQYF
-	TRBV19	TRBD2	TRBJ2-2	TGTGCCAGTAGATACGGGACTAGCGGAAACACCGGGGAGCTGTTTTTT	CASRYGTSGNTGELFF
-	TRBV28	-	TRBJ1-5	TGTGCCAGCAGTGGGGTCGGCGGGCTGGGTCAGCCCCAGCATTTT	CASSGVGGLGQPQHF
-	TRBV2	-	TRBJ1-5	TGTGCCAGCTCAAATGGGAATCAGCCCCAGCATTTT	CASSNGNQPQHF
-	TRBV7-2	-	TRBJ2-1	TGTGCCAGCAGCTTAGAAACCTTGGGACACTCGCAGTTCTTC	CASSLETLGHSQFF
-	TRBV28	TRBD1	TRBJ1-2	TGTGCCAGCAGTTCCCAGGGGGCGGGGAACTATGGCTACACCTTC	CASSSQGAGNYGYTF
-	TRBV14	TRBD1	TRBJ2-1	TGTGCCAGCAGAAGAAACGACAGGGCTGAGTTCTTC	CASRRNDRAEFF
-	TRBV20-1	-	TRBJ2-3	TGCAGTGCTAGTGACGGGCGAGGCCTCGCAGATACGCAGTATTTT	CSASDGRGLADTQYF
-	TRBV7-9	-	TRBJ1-2	TGTGCCAGCAGCTTGATGATTAACTATGGCTACACCTTC	CASSLMINYGYTF
-	TRBV5-1	TRBD1	TRBJ2-3	TGCGCCAGCAGCTTGGCGGGACAGGGGGTAGCAGATACGCAGTATTTT	CASSLAGQGVADTQYF
-	TRBV4-3	-	TRBJ2-2	TGCGCCAGCAGCCAAGATATTCTGGATAACACCGGGGAGCTGTTTTTT	CASSQDILDNTGELFF
-	TRBV27	-	TRBJ2-5	TGTGCCAGCAGTTTATCGGGGTACGAGACATTCTCGGCCCAGTACTTC	CASSLSGYETFSAQYF
-	TRBV15	-	TRBJ2-1	TGTGCCACCAGCAGAGAAACCCATGGGAGCCTCGAGTTCTTC	CATSRETHGSLEFF
-	TRBV5-5	-	TRBJ2-3	TGTGCCAGCAGCTTGTCTCCGGGACAAAACACAGATACGCAGTATTTT	CASSLSPGQNTDTQYF
-	TRBV16	-	TRBJ1-1	TGTGCCAGCAGACTAACCTTGAACACTGAAGCTTTCTTT	CASRLTLNTEAFF
-	TRBV20-1	-	TRBJ2-1	TGCAGTGCTAGTGACTACCGGGTTTCCACCTACAATGAGCAGTTCTTC	CSASDYRVSTYNEQFF
once	TRBV18	-	TRBJ1-2	TGTGCCAGCTCACCTGGCCACCTAGGGAATGGCTACACCTTC	CASSPGHLGNGYTF
-	TRBV28	-	TRBJ1-4	TGTGCCAGCAGCGGTAATCGGGTCGTTGTAGGGGTAGGAGAAAAACTGTTTTTT	CASSGNRVVVGVGEKLFF
few	TRBV7-2	TRBD1	TRBJ2-7	TGTGCCAGCAGCATCGGGACAGTCTACGAGCAGTACTTC	CASSIGTVYEQYF
-	TRBV7-2	TRBD2	TRBJ2-5	TGTGCCAGCAGCTTAGGGGGGAGGGCCTTTTTTGAGACCCAGTACTTC	CASSLGGRAFFETQYF
-	TRBV7-9	TRBD1	TRBJ2-7	TGTGCCAGCAGCTACCCCGGGACAGGGTCTGGGGAGCAGTACTTC	CASSYPGTGSGEQYF
once	TRBV9	-	TRBJ2-6	TGTGCCAGCAGCGTAAACAGGGCAGCCGGGGCCAACGTCCTGACTTTC	CASSVNRAAGANVLTF
-	TRBV7-2	-	TRBJ2-7	TGTGCCAGCTCACTAATTCATGAACCTCGTGATCCCTACGAGCAGTACTTC	CASSLIHEPRDPYEQYF
-	TRBV10-1	TRBD1	TRBJ2-7	TGCGCCAGCAGTAAAAAACAGGGGCCGGTGCGCGAGCAGTACTTC	CASSKKQGPVREQYF
-	TRBV7-6	TRBD2	TRBJ2-5	TGTGCCAGCAGCTCGCCGGGACTAGCGGGAGGATGGGAGACCCAGTACTTC	CASSSPGLAGGWETQYF
few	TRBV28	-	TRBJ1-5	TGTGCCAGCAGCTCTTTAACCACGGGACCCCAGCATTTT	CASSSLTTGPQHF
-	TRBV28	-	TRBJ1-1	TGTGCCAGCTATCCCCCCGGGGCGAACACTGAAGCTTTCTTT	CASYPPGANTEAFF
-	TRBV28	-	TRBJ1-3	TGTGCCAGCACCCAGACCCGGACGGGAGGAAACACCATATATTTT	CASTQTRTGGNTIYF
-	TRBV6-4	-	TRBJ2-7	TGTGCCAGAGTTAAGATTCGGGAACAGAATACCTACGAGCAGTACTTC	CARVKIREQNTYEQYF
-	TRBV28	TRBD2	TRBJ2-5	TGTGCCAGCAGTCAGCGGGAGTCGGGGAGGGAGACCCAGTACTTC	CASSQRESGRETQYF
-	TRBV19	TRBD2	TRBJ2-1	TGTGCCAGTAGTTTAAGGACTAGCGGCAACAATGAGCAGTTCTTC	CASSLRTSGNNEQFF
-	TRBV7-3	TRBD1	TRBJ1-1	TGTGCCAGCAGAGCCGACAGGGGCTCTGAAGCTTTCTTT	CASRADRGSEAFF
-	TRBV9	TRBD1	TRBJ1-3	TGTGCCAGCAGCCCAAGAGACAGGGGATTAGGCGGAAACACCATATATTTT	CASSPRDRGLGGNTIYF
-	TRBV28	-	TRBJ1-2	TGTGCCAGCAGTCCTTCCTGGGACGGGACTTATGGCTACACCTTC	CASSPSWDGTYGYTF
-	TRBV28	-	TRBJ1-1	TGTGCCAGCAGTTTCGGTCGTTGGGGGGAGGAGACTGAAGCTTTCTTT	CASSFGRWGEETEAFF
-	TRBV28	TRBD2	TRBJ2-1	TGTGCCAGCTTGACTAGCGGTAGCTCCTACAATGAGCAGTTCTTC	CASLTSGSSYNEQFF
-	TRBV24-1	TRBD1	TRBJ1-2	TGTGCCACCCAAAGGACAGGGGGCGCAGGAGGCTACACCTTC	CATQRTGGAGGYTF
-	TRBV13	-	TRBJ2-3	TGTGCTAGCAGCCTATCACCCTTTGCAGCCACTAGCACAGATACGCAGTATTTT	CASSLSPFAATSTDTQYF
few	TRBV11-3	-	TRBJ2-7	TGTGCCAGCAGCGTTGCCGGGACAAACTACGAGCAGTACTTC	CASSVAGTNYEQYF